A selection of T cell receptor beta chains follows, all from one sample in a study of T-cell reconstitution after alpha-beta-depleted transplantation in children. Using its own MiXCR run on the PCR reads, TCRdb lists one record per CDR3 protein. The table has almost 400,000 distinct CDR3 sequences, 20% seen once. The source was PBMCs from the stem cell graft donor, collected from the stem cell graft. The source of these receptors is a human donor who donated a stem cell graft to a child with acute myeloid leukemia. CDR3s include the opening cysteine and the closing phenylalanine or tryptophan. The order of the fields is J gene, clone size, V gene, D gene, CDR3 DNA, CDR3 protein. D genes are given only for firm matches. Not all rows give a size; the values are once, few, many and, for expanded clones, a class.

j_call: TRBJ1-1
clone_size: many
v_call: TRBV20-1
d_call: .
cdr3_nt: TGCAGTGTAGTAGTCCGGGACACTGAAGCTTTCTTT
cdr3_aa: CSVVVRDTEAFF

j_call: TRBJ2-1
clone_size: .
v_call: TRBV20-1
d_call: .
cdr3_nt: TGCAGTGCTAGAAAGGGTGAGCAGTTCTTC
cdr3_aa: CSARKGEQFF

j_call: TRBJ2-3
clone_size: .
v_call: TRBV5-1
d_call: TRBD1
cdr3_nt: TGCGCCAGCAGCTCGGGACAGGCCGCAGATACGCAGTATTTT
cdr3_aa: CASSSGQAADTQYF

j_call: TRBJ1-5
clone_size: .
v_call: TRBV6-6
d_call: TRBD1
cdr3_nt: TGTGCCAGCACTAACGACAGGGTTCAGCCCCAGCATTTT
cdr3_aa: CASTNDRVQPQHF

j_call: TRBJ2-7
clone_size: few
v_call: TRBV2
d_call: TRBD2
cdr3_nt: TGTGCCAGCAGTCCTAGCGGGAGAAGGGTCGAGCAGTACTTC
cdr3_aa: CASSPSGRRVEQYF

j_call: TRBJ2-1
clone_size: .
v_call: TRBV20-1
d_call: TRBD2
cdr3_nt: TGCAGTGCCTCCATACTAGCGGGAGGGTACAATGAGCAGTTCTTC
cdr3_aa: CSASILAGGYNEQFF

j_call: TRBJ2-1
clone_size: many
v_call: TRBV20-1
d_call: TRBD2
cdr3_nt: TGCAGCGCCGCGCCTAGCGGGAGGCGCTATGAGCAGTTCTTC
cdr3_aa: CSAAPSGRRYEQFF

j_call: TRBJ2-7
clone_size: few
v_call: TRBV12-3/TRBV12-4
d_call: .
cdr3_nt: TGTGCCAGCAGCCCCGACGATTTCGGTTACGAGCAGTACTTC
cdr3_aa: CASSPDDFGYEQYF

j_call: TRBJ2-2
clone_size: .
v_call: TRBV27
d_call: TRBD1
cdr3_nt: TGTGCCAGCAGTTTATCGATTTTTTCAGCTACAGGGGCCGGGGAGCTGTTTTTT
cdr3_aa: CASSLSIFSATGAGELFF

j_call: TRBJ2-1
clone_size: few
v_call: TRBV28
d_call: TRBD2
cdr3_nt: TGTGCCAGCAGCCCCGGGGGGGAAAGATACAATGAGCAGTTCTTC
cdr3_aa: CASSPGGERYNEQFF

j_call: TRBJ2-1
clone_size: .
v_call: TRBV7-9
d_call: TRBD2
cdr3_nt: TGTGCCAGCAGCCTAACTAGCGGGAGGCGCAATGAGCAGTTCTTC
cdr3_aa: CASSLTSGRRNEQFF

j_call: TRBJ1-2
clone_size: .
v_call: TRBV12-3/TRBV12-4
d_call: .
cdr3_nt: TGTGCCAGCAGTTCCTCCGCGAGGGGTTCCGGTGGCTACACCTTC
cdr3_aa: CASSSSARGSGGYTF

j_call: TRBJ2-7
clone_size: .
v_call: TRBV6-4
d_call: .
cdr3_nt: TGTGCCAGCAGGACCGGGACAAGGGGGGGCGAGCAGTACTTC
cdr3_aa: CASRTGTRGGEQYF

j_call: TRBJ2-7
clone_size: few
v_call: TRBV12-3/TRBV12-4
d_call: .
cdr3_nt: TGTGCCAGCAGGAATACAGGGGGGGCCTACGAGCAGTACTTC
cdr3_aa: CASRNTGGAYEQYF

j_call: TRBJ2-1
clone_size: many
v_call: TRBV12-3/TRBV12-4
d_call: .
cdr3_nt: TGTGCCAGCAGTTTCATGTGGCAGGGGACTTTCAATGAGCAGTTCTTC
cdr3_aa: CASSFMWQGTFNEQFF

j_call: TRBJ2-3
clone_size: .
v_call: TRBV3-1
d_call: .
cdr3_nt: TGTGCCAGCAGCGTCGGGCGGGATACGCAGTATTTT
cdr3_aa: CASSVGRDTQYF

j_call: TRBJ2-6
clone_size: .
v_call: TRBV20-1
d_call: .
cdr3_nt: TGCAGTGCAGAGAATTCTGGGGCCAACGTCCTGACTTTC
cdr3_aa: CSAENSGANVLTF

j_call: TRBJ2-7
clone_size: few
v_call: TRBV12-3/TRBV12-4
d_call: .
cdr3_nt: TGTGCCAGCCCTGTTACCGAGGACAACTACGAGCAGTACTTC
cdr3_aa: CASPVTEDNYEQYF

j_call: TRBJ2-1
clone_size: .
v_call: TRBV7-9
d_call: .
cdr3_nt: TGTGCCAGCAGCTTAGTCTTGAACGATGAGCAGTTCTTC
cdr3_aa: CASSLVLNDEQFF

j_call: TRBJ1-5
clone_size: .
v_call: TRBV5-5
d_call: TRBD1
cdr3_nt: TGTGCCAGCAGTCCGGGGACAGGAATTAATCAGCCCCAGCATTTT
cdr3_aa: CASSPGTGINQPQHF

j_call: TRBJ2-2
clone_size: .
v_call: TRBV9
d_call: TRBD2
cdr3_nt: TGTGCCAGCAGCGAGACTAGCGGGAGGGGCGGGGAGCTGTTTTTT
cdr3_aa: CASSETSGRGGELFF

j_call: TRBJ2-1
clone_size: few
v_call: TRBV5-6
d_call: .
cdr3_nt: TGTGCCAGCAGCTTCGGACAGAGTATTAATGAGCAGTTCTTC
cdr3_aa: CASSFGQSINEQFF

j_call: TRBJ2-6
clone_size: .
v_call: TRBV5-1
d_call: .
cdr3_nt: TGCGCCAGCAGAGGGGTCGTTGACTCTGGGGCCAACGTCCTGACTTTC
cdr3_aa: CASRGVVDSGANVLTF

j_call: TRBJ2-4
clone_size: .
v_call: TRBV28
d_call: TRBD2
cdr3_nt: TGTGCCAGCAGCCCGTGGACTAGCGGGGCCCCCGACATTCAGTACTTC
cdr3_aa: CASSPWTSGAPDIQYF

j_call: TRBJ2-7
clone_size: many
v_call: TRBV20-1
d_call: .
cdr3_nt: TGCAGTGCCCACAGGACAGTGCAGTACTTC
cdr3_aa: CSAHRTVQYF

j_call: TRBJ2-1
clone_size: .
v_call: TRBV12-3/TRBV12-4
d_call: TRBD2
cdr3_nt: TGTGCCAGCGGGAGGGCCAGCCCCTACAATGAGCAGTTCTTC
cdr3_aa: CASGRASPYNEQFF

j_call: TRBJ2-3
clone_size: .
v_call: TRBV5-6
d_call: .
cdr3_nt: TGTGCCAGCAGCTTCTGGGATTATACAGATACGCAGTATTTT
cdr3_aa: CASSFWDYTDTQYF

j_call: TRBJ2-1
clone_size: .
v_call: TRBV10-3
d_call: .
cdr3_nt: TGTGCCATCAGTGCTCTGGCGGGATTCAGGAATGAGCAGTTCTTC
cdr3_aa: CAISALAGFRNEQFF

j_call: TRBJ2-1
clone_size: .
v_call: TRBV12-3/TRBV12-4
d_call: .
cdr3_nt: TGTGCCAGCAGTTTGGAGTATAGGACCTACAATGAGCAGTTCTTC
cdr3_aa: CASSLEYRTYNEQFF

j_call: TRBJ2-1
clone_size: few
v_call: TRBV12-3/TRBV12-4
d_call: .
cdr3_nt: TGTGCCAGCAGTTTAGATCCCTCCGGCGTCCGAGGGAGTGAGCAGTTCTTC
cdr3_aa: CASSLDPSGVRGSEQFF

j_call: TRBJ2-1
clone_size: many
v_call: TRBV4-2
d_call: .
cdr3_nt: TGTGCCAGCAGCCAAGAATATGGCGCCAATGAGCAGTTCTTC
cdr3_aa: CASSQEYGANEQFF

j_call: TRBJ2-1
clone_size: .
v_call: TRBV4-1
d_call: TRBD2
cdr3_nt: TGCGCCAGCAGCCAACTTGGGACTAGCGGGAGGGCCTCCAATGAGCAGTTCTTC
cdr3_aa: CASSQLGTSGRASNEQFF

j_call: TRBJ2-3
clone_size: many
v_call: TRBV12-3/TRBV12-4
d_call: .
cdr3_nt: TGTGCCAGCAGTGGAGATACGCAGTATTTT
cdr3_aa: CASSGDTQYF

j_call: TRBJ2-7
clone_size: few
v_call: TRBV9
d_call: TRBD2
cdr3_nt: TGTGCCAGCAGCTCAGGCGTGGGACTATCCTACGAGCAGTACTTC
cdr3_aa: CASSSGVGLSYEQYF

j_call: TRBJ2-3
clone_size: .
v_call: TRBV12-3/TRBV12-4
d_call: .
cdr3_nt: TGTGCCAGCAGTTTAAGACAGATAGGCACAGATACGCAGTATTTT
cdr3_aa: CASSLRQIGTDTQYF

j_call: TRBJ1-1
clone_size: many
v_call: TRBV29-1
d_call: .
cdr3_nt: TGCAGCGTTGTATTTTCCAGGGGTGGGGAAGCTTTCTTT
cdr3_aa: CSVVFSRGGEAFF

j_call: TRBJ1-5
clone_size: few
v_call: TRBV20-1
d_call: TRBD1
cdr3_nt: TGCAGTGCCAAACCTTTGGACAGGGAGGTTCAGCCCCAGCATTTT
cdr3_aa: CSAKPLDREVQPQHF

j_call: TRBJ2-3
clone_size: few
v_call: TRBV7-8
d_call: .
cdr3_nt: TGTGCCAGCAGCTTAGACAGGTTCACAGATACGCAGTATTTT
cdr3_aa: CASSLDRFTDTQYF

j_call: TRBJ2-7
clone_size: .
v_call: TRBV20-1
d_call: .
cdr3_nt: TGCAGTGCTAGAGGTTTGTCAGGGGTAGGCGAGCAGTACTTC
cdr3_aa: CSARGLSGVGEQYF

j_call: TRBJ1-3
clone_size: few
v_call: TRBV25-1
d_call: TRBD1
cdr3_nt: TGTGCCAGCAGTGGTCAAGCAGGGGGCGAGTTAGGAAACACCATATATTTT
cdr3_aa: CASSGQAGGELGNTIYF

j_call: TRBJ2-7
clone_size: few
v_call: TRBV7-8
d_call: .
cdr3_nt: TGTGCCAGCAGCTTAGGCCTGCAGGGCGAGCAGTACTTC
cdr3_aa: CASSLGLQGEQYF

j_call: TRBJ2-1
clone_size: .
v_call: TRBV13
d_call: TRBD2
cdr3_nt: TGTGCCAGCAGCGTCACACTAGCGGGAGTGGGGTGGGAGCAGTTCTTC
cdr3_aa: CASSVTLAGVGWEQFF

j_call: TRBJ1-1
clone_size: few
v_call: TRBV12-3/TRBV12-4
d_call: .
cdr3_nt: TGTGCCAGCAGTTTTACCACAGGGAACACTGAAGCTTTCTTT
cdr3_aa: CASSFTTGNTEAFF

j_call: TRBJ1-4
clone_size: many
v_call: TRBV29-1
d_call: .
cdr3_nt: TGCAGCGTTGAAGCCCAAGAAAAACTGTTTTTT
cdr3_aa: CSVEAQEKLFF

j_call: TRBJ2-1
clone_size: few
v_call: TRBV28
d_call: TRBD1
cdr3_nt: TGTGCCAGCAGTCCTACAGGGGGCCTGGTGGATGAGCAGTTCTTC
cdr3_aa: CASSPTGGLVDEQFF

j_call: TRBJ2-1
clone_size: .
v_call: TRBV15
d_call: TRBD2
cdr3_nt: TGTGCCACCAGCAGAGAACGGCTAGCGGGAAGTGAGCAGTTCTTC
cdr3_aa: CATSRERLAGSEQFF

j_call: TRBJ2-7
clone_size: few
v_call: TRBV28
d_call: .
cdr3_nt: TGTGCCAGCAGTCCACCGACAGGAACCGCCTACGAGCAGTACTTC
cdr3_aa: CASSPPTGTAYEQYF

j_call: TRBJ2-1
clone_size: .
v_call: TRBV6-1
d_call: .
cdr3_nt: TGTGCCAGCAGTGAGGCGGGCAGGTATGAGCAGTTCTTC
cdr3_aa: CASSEAGRYEQFF

j_call: TRBJ2-1
clone_size: .
v_call: TRBV20-1
d_call: TRBD2
cdr3_nt: TGCAGTGCTACCAGGACTAGCGGGAGCTTTTTGGAGGATGAGCAGTTCTTC
cdr3_aa: CSATRTSGSFLEDEQFF

j_call: TRBJ2-7
clone_size: .
v_call: TRBV7-2
d_call: TRBD1
cdr3_nt: TGTGCCAGCAGCGGGACAGAGGGCGTGATGCAGTACTTC
cdr3_aa: CASSGTEGVMQYF

j_call: TRBJ2-7
clone_size: many
v_call: TRBV25-1
d_call: .
cdr3_nt: TGTGCCAGCAGTCAGGCAAATAGGGGGGCCTACGAGCAGTACTTC
cdr3_aa: CASSQANRGAYEQYF

j_call: TRBJ1-6
clone_size: .
v_call: TRBV12-3/TRBV12-4
d_call: .
cdr3_nt: TGTGCCAGCAGTTTGAACTCCTATAATTCACCCCTCCACTTT
cdr3_aa: CASSLNSYNSPLHF

j_call: TRBJ2-2
clone_size: many
v_call: TRBV7-3
d_call: .
cdr3_nt: TGTGCCAGCAGCTTATTTGGAACTACATTAAACACCGGGGAGCTGTTTTTT
cdr3_aa: CASSLFGTTLNTGELFF

j_call: TRBJ2-1
clone_size: .
v_call: TRBV10-3
d_call: .
cdr3_nt: TGTGCCATCGAGCAGGACAATGAGCAGTTCTTC
cdr3_aa: CAIEQDNEQFF

j_call: TRBJ2-5
clone_size: few
v_call: TRBV5-1
d_call: .
cdr3_nt: TGCGCCAGCATGTATGGCGGGACAGTAAAAGAGACCCAGTACTTC
cdr3_aa: CASMYGGTVKETQYF

j_call: TRBJ1-1
clone_size: many
v_call: TRBV27
d_call: TRBD1
cdr3_nt: TGTGCCAGCAGTTTAAGGGGGCGTTACACTGAAGCTTTCTTT
cdr3_aa: CASSLRGRYTEAFF